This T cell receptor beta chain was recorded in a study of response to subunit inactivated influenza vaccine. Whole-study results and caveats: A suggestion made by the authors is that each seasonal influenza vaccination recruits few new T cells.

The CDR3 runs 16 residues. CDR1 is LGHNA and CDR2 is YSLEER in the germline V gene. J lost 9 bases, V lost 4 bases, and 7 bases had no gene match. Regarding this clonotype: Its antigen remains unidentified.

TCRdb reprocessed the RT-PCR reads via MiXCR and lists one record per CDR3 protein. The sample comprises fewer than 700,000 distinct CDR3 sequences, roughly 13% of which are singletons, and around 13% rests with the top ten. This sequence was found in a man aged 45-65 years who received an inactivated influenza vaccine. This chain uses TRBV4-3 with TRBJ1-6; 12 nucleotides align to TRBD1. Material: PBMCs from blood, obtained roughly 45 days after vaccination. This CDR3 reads CASSRGDRGRTSPLHF. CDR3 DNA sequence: TGCGCCAGCAGCCGAGGGGACAGGGGGCGGACTTCACCCCTCCACTTT.